The 14 T cell receptor beta chains given below trace back to one sample, sequenced in a study of T cell responses to AZD1222 COVID-19 vaccine. The repertoire was sequenced with immunoSEQ multiplex PCR; TCRdb's copy has only in-frame clones and lacks some. Here the sample spans around 120,000 clones, around nine tenths being singletons. Sample: peripheral blood, taken 28 days after the second AZD1222 dose. The receptors originated from an adult who received the AZD1222 COVID-19 vaccine.

The chain recombines TRBV15 with TRBJ2-3, with 8 bases identical to TRBD1. Germline loops: CDR1 LNHNV, CDR2 YYDKDF (reference sequence). CDR3 length equals 14 residues. J gave up 3 bases and V 5 bases, and 4 bases lay outside the gene matches. The CDR3 is CATSGGQGTDTQYF. The CDR3 DNA reads TGTGCCACCAGCGGAGGACAGGGAACAGATACGCAGTATTTT.

The rearrangement uses TRBV7-9 and TRBJ1-4; no definite D call. The germline CDR1 and CDR2 sequences are SEHNR and FQNEAQ (reference sequence). V was trimmed by 3 bases and J by 2 bases, leaving 10 bases between them. The CDR3 consists of 15 residues. The CDR3 sequence is CASSFVGHTNEKLFF. In DNA, the CDR3 is TGTGCCAGCAGCTTTGTTGGTCATACTAATGAAAAACTGTTTTTT.

This chain joins TRBV18 and TRBJ1-1, with D possibly TRBD1 on 5 matching bases. CDR1 is KGHSH and CDR2 is LQKENI in the germline V gene. The CDR3 spans 15 residues. Trimming shortened V by 3 bases and J by 2 bases, and 13 bases separated the two germline ends. The CDR3: CASSPYGTANTEAFF. The DNA of the CDR3 is TGTGCCAGCTCACCCTACGGGACCGCAAACACTGAAGCTTTCTTT.

The gene calls are TRBV3-1 (or the pseudogene TRBV3-2) and TRBJ2-2; no clear D gene. V was pared by 1 base and J by 6 bases, with 9 bases between. The CDR3 has 14 amino acids. Germline loops: CDR1 LGHDT, CDR2 YNNKEL (reference sequence). As DNA, the CDR3 is TGTGCCAGCAGCCAAGTAAACAGACCCGGGGAGCTGTTTTTT. Translated, it gives CASSQVNRPGELFF.

The chain couples TRBV6-5 to TRBJ1-5, with D possibly matching TRBD1 (6 bases). The CDR3 spans 14 residues. V gave up 5 bases and J gave up 0 bases, with 8 bases separating them. From germline, CDR1 is MNHEY and CDR2 SVGAGI. The CDR3 coding sequence is TGTGCCAGCAGTACAGGGTTTAGCAATCAGCCCCAGCATTTT. Encoded protein: CASSTGFSNQPQHF.

This chain links TRBV3-1 (or the pseudogene TRBV3-2) with TRBJ1-2; the D is unclear. The germline CDR1 and CDR2 sequences are LGHDT and YNNKEL (reference sequence). There are 14 residues in the CDR3. V was clipped by 0 bases and J by 4 bases, with 9 bases between them. The CDR3 protein is CASSQDLGFYGYTF. CDR3 DNA: TGTGCCAGCAGCCAAGATCTAGGGTTCTATGGCTACACCTTC.

The V and J genes are TRBV29-1 and TRBJ2-7, with 9 bases that match TRBD2. With V trimmed by 3 bases and J by 6 bases, 12 bases remained unmatched. This CDR3 spans 15 amino acids. The germline V gene encodes CDR1 SQVTM and CDR2 ANQGSEA. The CDR3 reads CSVDIRGGRGPEQYF. CDR3 bases: TGCAGCGTTGATATCCGGGGCGGGAGGGGTCCCGAGCAGTACTTC.

The gene calls are TRBV7-2 and TRBJ1-2; TRBD1 matches at 7 bases. The CDR3 has 14 residues. Per the germline V gene, CDR1 is SGHTA and CDR2 is FQGNSA. With V trimmed by 5 bases and J by 1 base, 4 bases remained unmatched. The CDR3 spells CASSAGGVNYGYTF. The CDR3, as DNA: TGTGCCAGCAGCGCAGGGGGAGTTAACTATGGCTACACCTTC.

The rearrangement links TRBV3-1 (or the pseudogene TRBV3-2) to TRBJ1-4; D may be TRBD1 (5 bases). Germline CDR1 and CDR2: LGHDT and YNNKEL (reference sequence). The length of the CDR3 is 15 residues. V dropped 3 bases and J dropped 7 bases, with 15 bases sitting between them. The CDR3 DNA follows: TGTGCCAGCAGCCAGCCCCAGGGTTTGTTTGAAAAACTGTTTTTT. Protein: CASSQPQGLFEKLFF.

The chain is built from TRBV6-1 and TRBJ1-5; possible D gene TRBD1, 5 bases. The germline V and J ends were trimmed by 2 bases and 0 bases, with 11 bases remaining between them. The germline gives CDR1 MNHNS, CDR2 SASEGT. The CDR3 is made up of 16 amino acids. The CDR3 spells CASSERGSHSNQPQHF. The CDR3 nucleotides are TGTGCCAGCAGTGAACGGGGCAGCCATAGCAATCAGCCCCAGCATTTT.

The chain uses TRBV5-4 and TRBJ1-2, with TRBD1 as a possible D gene (6 bases). Germline CDR1 reads SGHNT; CDR2 reads YYREEE (reference sequence). Trimming pared 3 bases from V and 4 bases from J, leaving 13 bases between. The CDR3 runs to 14 residues. The CDR3, as DNA: TGTGCCAGCAGCTCCAAACAGGGCATCTATGGCTACACCTTC. It encodes CASSSKQGIYGYTF.

This clone is a singleton in its sample. V and J are TRBV29-1 and TRBJ2-6; no clear D. Germline-derived CDR1 and CDR2 are SQVTM and ANQGSEA. The CDR3 has 16 amino acids. Deletions cut 6 bases from V and 0 bases from J, with 15 bases between. The CDR3: CSVGPKGNSGANVLTF. The CDR3 region has the DNA TGCAGCGTCGGTCCCAAGGGTAACTCTGGGGCCAACGTCCTGACTTTC.

This chain joins TRBV28 and TRBJ2-7; D unclear. The CDR3 runs 13 residues. Trimming took off 7 bases at V and 6 bases at J, with 16 bases between the two ends. Germline V gene sequence: CDR1 MDHEN, CDR2 SYDVKM. This CDR3 reads CASMVRLGGEQYF. For the CDR3, the DNA is TGTGCCAGCATGGTTCGCTTAGGTGGCGAGCAGTACTTC.

CDR3 loop: CASSPLSGGRDTQYF. The CDR3 region has the DNA TGTGCCAGCTCACCACTGAGCGGCGGGCGGGATACGCAGTATTTT. This chain links TRBV18 with TRBJ2-3; TRBD2 might be the D (5 bases). Between the trimmed V and J ends, which lost 1 base and 6 bases, there was a span of 14 bases. Germline V gives CDR1 KGHSH, CDR2 LQKENI. The CDR3 is 15 residues long. The variable domain in full, completed from reference TRBV18 and TRBJ2-3, reads NAGVMQNPRHLVRRRGQEARLRCSPMKGHSHVYWYRQLPEEGLKFMVYLQKENIIDESGMPKERFSAEFPKEGPSILRIQQVVRGDSAAYFCASSPLSGGRDTQYFGPGTRLTVL.